Described below is a single T cell receptor (beta chain) sequence and its context. What it binds is unknown. One end of the junction is discordant with germline, which a read error may explain. The data originate from a study of shared clonotypes between healthy human individuals. Findings of the study overall: In a few donors, about 5% of naive CD4 clonotypes appeared in common.

Each sorted subset replicate got 200 ng genomic DNA, 30,000 or so genomes. Produced via immunoSEQ multiplex PCR; TCRdb's table is partial and in-frame only. The table records 2 million to 3 million clones, 90% to 95% of them present only once. Germline CDR1 is MNHNS and CDR2 is SASEGT. CDR3 length: 12 residues. Donors were healthy HIV-negative adults without recently reported acute infections or vaccinations. CD45RA+ naive and CD45RA-negative memory subsets were separated from CD4+ cells. The V and J genes are TRBV6-1 and TRBJ2-1; D remains unclear. Input material: naive CD4+ T cells from PBMCs. Subset here: CD45RA+ positively selected. The sequence was obtained from a man younger than 30 in good health. Some clones in this sample may be carry-over from other donors' samples. CDR3 residues: CASSVAPSNEIF. DNA of the CDR3: TGTGCCAGCAGTGTCGCGCCCTCAAACGAGATCTTC.